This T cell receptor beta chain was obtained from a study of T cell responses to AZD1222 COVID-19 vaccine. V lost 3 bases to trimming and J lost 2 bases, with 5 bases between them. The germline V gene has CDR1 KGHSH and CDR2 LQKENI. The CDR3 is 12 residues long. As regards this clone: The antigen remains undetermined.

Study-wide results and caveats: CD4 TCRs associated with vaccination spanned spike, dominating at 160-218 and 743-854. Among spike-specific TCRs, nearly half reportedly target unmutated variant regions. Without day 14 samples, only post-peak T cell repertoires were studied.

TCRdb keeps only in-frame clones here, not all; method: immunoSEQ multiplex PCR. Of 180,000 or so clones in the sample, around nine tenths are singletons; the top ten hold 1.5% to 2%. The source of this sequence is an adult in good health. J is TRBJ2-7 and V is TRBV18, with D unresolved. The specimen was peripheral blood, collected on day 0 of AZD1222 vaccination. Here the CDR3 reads CASSPQTYEQYF. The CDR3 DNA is TGTGCCAGCTCACCCCAGACCTACGAGCAGTACTTC. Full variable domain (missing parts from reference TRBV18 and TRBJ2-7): NAGVMQNPRHLVRRRGQEARLRCSPMKGHSHVYWYRQLPEEGLKFMVYLQKENIIDESGMPKERFSAEFPKEGPSILRIQQVVRGDSAAYFCASSPQTYEQYFGPGTRLTVT.